The 8 T cell receptor beta chains below were found in one sample sequenced in a study of blood T cells in healthy people across ages. Combining a sample-barcoded 5' primer with a J-beta primer mix, a second PCR ran for roughly 7 to 11 cycles. TCRdb re-called the 5' RACE reads through MiXCR, storing one row per CDR3 protein. The sample contains approximately 1.5 million distinct CDR3 sequences, roughly 30% of which appear only once. Sequencing was done on a sample of blood. Receptors originate from a woman aged 25 to 39 in good health.

As for this clonotype: A clone one base away is much larger, so this may be a read error. The V gene is TRBV25-1, the J gene TRBJ2-7; 8 nucleotides line up with TRBD2. Germline trimming cut 6 bases from V and 9 bases from J; bases unmatched to any gene: 13. The V gene's germline CDR1 is MGHDK and CDR2 SYGVNS. The CDR3 runs 14 residues. Here the CDR3 reads CASREGTSVWVQYF. The CDR3 nucleotides are TGTGCCAGCAGGGAGGGGACTAGTGTTTGGGTGCAGTACTTC.

This clonotype was counted a single time. The chain recombines TRBV7-9 with TRBJ2-7, with TRBD2 matching over 8 bases. CDR3 length: 18 residues. Germline assignment: CDR1 SEHNR and CDR2 FQNEAQ (reference sequence). J lost 7 bases, V lost 2 bases, and 19 bases had no gene match. This CDR3 is CASSLWLAGGTTYNEQYF. In DNA form, the CDR3 reads TGTGCCAGCAGCTTATGGCTAGCGGGTGGGACTACCTACAATGAGCAGTACTTC. Supplemented by reference TRBV7-9 and TRBJ2-7, the full variable domain reads DTGVSQNPRHKITKRGQNVTFRCDPISEHNRLYWYRQTLGQGPEFLTYFQNEAQLEKSRLLSDRFSAERPKGSFSTLEIQRTEQGDSAMYLCASSLWLAGGTTYNEQYFGPGTRLTVT.

This clonotype was counted many times. The chain combines TRBV12-3 or TRBV12-4 with TRBJ2-1; no reliable D call. Trimming cost V 8 bases and J 0 bases, with 8 bases left between them. This CDR3 has 13 residues. The CDR3 region has the DNA TGTGCCAGCGGGCTGAGCTCCTACAATGAGCAGTTCTTC. It encodes CASGLSSYNEQFF.

This clonotype appeared many times. The rearrangement uses TRBV5-1 and TRBJ2-5; D not certain. Germline V gives CDR1 SGHRS, CDR2 YFSETQ. Trimming shortened V by 3 bases and J by 3 bases, and 12 bases separated the two germline ends. The CDR3 totals 14 residues. CDR3 coding DNA: TGCGCCAGCAGCTCGCCTTGGGCAGAAGAGACCCAGTACTTC. Translating gives CASSSPWAEETQYF.

This clonotype was counted only a few times. The V gene is TRBV20-1, the J gene TRBJ2-3; possibly TRBD1 for D (5 bases). V dropped 5 bases and J dropped 4 bases, with 25 bases sitting between them. The CDR3 loop spans 17 amino acids. Germline CDR1 DFQATT, CDR2 SNEGSKA (reference sequence). In DNA, the CDR3 is TGCAGTGCTGAACCCTCAGGACATTCCTTAGGAGCAGATACGCAGTATTTT. It yields the protein CSAEPSGHSLGADTQYF.

In its sample, this clonotype was seen a few times. The chain uses TRBV3-1 and TRBJ2-3; a weak D match, TRBD2 (5 bases). The CDR3 contains 16 residues. Germline V gene lookup returns CDR1 LGHDT and CDR2 YNNKEL (reference sequence). V was shortened by 1 base and J by 2 bases, with 13 bases between the two germline ends. Here the CDR3 reads CASSQAGKQPTDTQYF. CDR3 DNA sequence: TGTGCCAGCAGCCAAGCGGGGAAACAGCCCACAGATACGCAGTATTTT.

This chain connects TRBV29-1 to TRBJ1-2, with TRBD1 as a possible D gene (5 bases). CDR1 SQVTM and CDR2 ANQGSEA come from the germline V gene. This CDR3 contains 12 residues. The V and J ends lost 7 bases and 2 bases respectively, with 11 bases between them. The CDR3 region is CSGWDGNYGYTF. In nucleotides, the CDR3 is TGCAGCGGGTGGGACGGGAACTATGGCTACACCTTC.

The CDR3 loop is CASRTGYNEAFF. The CDR3 DNA reads TGTGCCAGTCGTACAGGGTATAATGAAGCTTTCTTT. This sequence joins TRBV27 and TRBJ1-1; tentative D call: TRBD1 (6 bases). The CDR3 runs 12 residues. The germline gives CDR1 MNHEY, CDR2 SMNVEV (reference sequence). The ends were cut back, 9 bases at V and 7 bases at J, with 15 bases in the middle.